The next 12 T cell receptor beta chains were all read from a single sample in a study of T-cell reconstitution after alpha-beta-depleted transplantation in children. TCRbeta library construction was performed incorporating unique molecular identifiers. TCRdb analysed the PCR reads with MiXCR anew, one entry per CDR3 protein. The sample consists of 6,500 to 8,000 distinct CDR3 sequences, about 10% of them appearing once. The sequencing here drew on PBMCs, mostly from graft donor cells, taken 180 days after TCRalphabeta/CD19-depleted stem cell transplant. These receptors came from a child younger than two who had a stem cell transplant for acute myeloid leukemia, so the T cells may come from the graft donor.

This clonotype is medium-sized within its sample. V is TRBV4-1 and J is TRBJ2-1, with D perhaps TRBD2 (5 bases). CDR1 is MGHRA, CDR2 YSYEKL, per germline. V was pared by 0 bases and J by 15 bases, with 15 bases between. This CDR3 is 13 amino acids long. Here the CDR3 reads CASSQDLNGIVFF. The CDR3 coding sequence is TGCGCCAGCAGCCAAGATTTGAACGGGATCGTGTTCTTC.

The sample holds many counts of this clonotype. The rearrangement joins TRBV5-4 to TRBJ1-1; TRBD1 aligns across 8 bases. This CDR3 has 14 amino acids. CDR1 is SGHNT, CDR2 YYREEE, per germline (reference sequence). The ends lost 3 bases at V and 5 bases at J; junction bases unmatched: 6. CDR3 DNA: TGTGCCAGCAGCTCCAGGGGGCTGGGGACTGAAGCTTTCTTT. Amino acids: CASSSRGLGTEAFF.

By share of the sample, this clonotype is medium-sized (0.01 to 0.1%). Compared with germline, one end of the junction differs, possibly owing to a read error. The chain joins TRBV20-1 to TRBJ2-5; 12 bases are shared with TRBD2. Germline CDR1 DFQATT, CDR2 SNEGSKA (reference sequence). This CDR3 contains 15 residues. CDR3 in DNA: TGCAGTGCTGGAGAGAGACTAGCGGGAGTAGAGACCCAGTACTTC. Translated, it gives CSAGERLAGVETQYF.

This clonotype occurred many times. The chain employs TRBV7-9 and TRBJ2-7, with 9 nucleotides matching TRBD2. The germline CDR1 and CDR2 sequences are SEHNR and FQNEAQ (reference sequence). Trimming took 3 bases from V and 0 from J; bases not matched to a gene: 6. This CDR3 has 16 amino acids. CDR3 protein: CASSFDSGSFSYEQYF. CDR3 in DNA: TGTGCCAGCAGCTTCGATAGCGGGAGTTTCTCCTACGAGCAGTACTTC.

CDR3 DNA: TGTGCCATTAGTGATGCCGCTGCAGCCAAAAACATTCAGTACTTC. Protein: CAISDAAAAKNIQYF. This sequence joins TRBV24-1 and TRBJ2-4, with no clear D. Germline V CDR1 and CDR2: KGHDR, SFDVKD. The CDR3 runs 15 residues. Between the trimmed V and J ends, which lost 11 bases and 0 bases, there was a span of 16 bases.

This clonotype was observed at least ten times. The chain links TRBV27 to TRBJ2-1; D uncertain. In germline, CDR1 is MNHEY, CDR2 SMNVEV (reference sequence). The V end lost 3 bases, the J end lost 6 bases, and 12 bases lay between the germline ends. CDR3 size: 14 residues. CDR3 amino acids: CASSLVGHGNEQFF. Written as DNA, the CDR3 is TGTGCCAGCAGTTTGGTCGGTCACGGCAATGAGCAGTTCTTC.

This clonotype came up many times. This rearrangement joins TRBV11-3 to TRBJ2-3, with a possible D match to TRBD2 (5 bases). Germline V gene data show CDR1 as SGHNT and CDR2 as YENEEA. Trimming pared 2 bases from V and 5 bases from J, leaving 11 bases between. The CDR3 runs to 14 residues. The DNA for the CDR3 is TGTGCCAGCAGCTTAATGGGAGAGATAGATACGCAGTATTTT. Encoded protein: CASSLMGEIDTQYF.

This clonotype was counted many times. The V gene is TRBV12-3 or TRBV12-4, the J gene TRBJ2-1, with TRBD1 as a possible D gene (5 bases). The CDR3 length is 15 residues. V was cut by 3 bases and J by 2 bases, with 11 bases left in between. The chain's CDR3 is CASSFGRVTYNEQFF. The CDR3, as DNA: TGTGCCAGCAGTTTCGGCAGGGTAACCTACAATGAGCAGTTCTTC.

The table lists this clonotype with many counts. This rearrangement joins TRBV28 to TRBJ2-3, with D uncertain. Germline CDR1 MDHEN, CDR2 SYDVKM. This CDR3 spans 12 amino acids. Trimming pared 4 bases from V and 4 bases from J, leaving 6 bases between. The CDR3 sequence is CASSWFADTQYF. CDR3 nucleotide sequence: TGTGCCAGCAGTTGGTTTGCAGATACGCAGTATTTT.

At least ten counts were recorded for this clonotype. This chain uses TRBV5-1 with TRBJ1-1; D is ambiguous. This CDR3 is built from 13 residues. Germline CDR1 reads SGHRS; CDR2 reads YFSETQ. V lost 0 bases and J 6 bases, leaving 9 bases between the germline ends. CDR3 amino acids: CASSLVGAAEAFF. The DNA for the CDR3 is TGCGCCAGCAGCTTGGTGGGTGCCGCTGAAGCTTTCTTT.

By sample fraction, this clonotype is medium-sized (0.01 to 0.1%). The chain carries TRBV20-1 and TRBJ2-1, with 7 positions matching TRBD2. Germline loops: CDR1 DFQATT, CDR2 SNEGSKA (reference sequence). V gave up 2 bases and J gave up 9 bases; unmatched junction bases: 13. The CDR3 extends over 15 amino acids. CDR3 amino acids: CSARWASGLRSEQFF. CDR3 nucleotide sequence: TGCAGTGCTAGATGGGCTAGCGGCCTGCGGAGTGAGCAGTTCTTC.

This clonotype was found many times. V is TRBV25-1 and J is TRBJ2-3, with 7 bases aligning to TRBD2. CDR1 and CDR2 from the germline V gene are MGHDK and SYGVNS. CDR3 length: 14 amino acids. The J segment lost 4 bases and the V segment lost 1 base, leaving 2 bases of the junction unmatched. The CDR3 nucleotides read TGTGCCAGCAGTGAATCCGGACTAGCAGATACGCAGTATTTT. Protein product: CASSESGLADTQYF.